These 10 T cell receptor beta chains originate from one sample sequenced in a study of a mutant IDH1 vaccine in newly diagnosed glioma. The sample's time point: week 11, during vaccination. Vaccinated patients received 300 ug of mutant IDH1 20-mer peptide per dose, with topical imiquimod. These receptors' antigens are unknown. Sequencing used immunoSEQ multiplex PCR; TCRdb keeps in-frame clones, though not all of them. The sample lists under 150,000 clones, roughly 78% occurring once. This specimen was PBMCs, taken from a glioma patient whose treatment included an IDH1 peptide vaccine. The source is a man in his forties or fifties with glioma.

With respect to this clone: The same CDR3 is also encoded by other DNA sequences in this sample. The CDR3 here is CASTLAGGYNEQFF. CDR3 nucleotides: TGTGCCAGCACCTTAGCGGGGGGGTACAATGAGCAGTTCTTC. The rearrangement joins TRBV2 to TRBJ2-1; TRBD2 matches at 11 bases. J gave up 4 bases and V 7 bases, and 3 bases lay outside the gene matches. The CDR3 totals 14 residues. Looked up from germline, CDR1 is SNHLY and CDR2 is FYNNEI.

This sequence joins TRBV6-6 and TRBJ2-5; the D gene is possibly TRBD2 (6 bases). Germline assignment: CDR1 MNHNY and CDR2 SVGAGI (reference sequence). The V end was cut by 5 bases, the J end by 6 bases, with 16 bases between. The length of the CDR3 is 14 residues. The CDR3 DNA sequence: TGTGCCAGCAGTCCCTACCAACTAGCACAGACCCAGTACTTC. Its protein is CASSPYQLAQTQYF.

The chain links TRBV28 to TRBJ2-7, with D perhaps matching TRBD2 (6 bases). Germline-derived CDR1 and CDR2 are MDHEN and SYDVKM. V was shortened by 1 base and J by 2 bases, with 15 bases between the two germline ends. The CDR3 runs 16 residues. In nucleotides, the CDR3 is TGTGCCAGCAGTTTATTAGCGGCACTCTCAGCCTACGAGCAGTACTTC. Translation: CASSLLAALSAYEQYF. Based on the CDR3 plus reference TRBV28 and TRBJ2-7, the full variable domain is DVKVTQSSRYLVKRTGEKVFLECVQDMDHENMFWYRQDPGLGLRLIYFSYDVKMKEKGDIPEGYSVSREKKERFSLILESASTNQTSMYLCASSLLAALSAYEQYFGPGTRLTVT.

This chain links TRBV6-5 with TRBJ2-2; TRBD2 matches at 12 bases. The CDR3 contains 15 residues. V was clipped by 4 bases and J by 5 bases; unmatched bases: 2. The germline V gene has CDR1 MNHEY and CDR2 SVGAGI. The CDR3 nucleotides are TGTGCCAGCAGTTCGACTAGCGGGAGTACCGGGGAGCTGTTTTTT. It specifies CASSSTSGSTGELFF.

This chain joins TRBV15 and TRBJ2-1, with 11 positions matching TRBD2. The CDR3 covers 14 residues. V gave up 7 bases and J gave up 4 bases; unmatched junction bases: 3. Germline lookup yields CDR1 LNHNV and CDR2 YYDKDF (reference sequence). The CDR3 coding sequence is TGTGCCACCAAAGGGACTAGCGGATACAATGAGCAGTTCTTC. Its translation is CATKGTSGYNEQFF.

The rearrangement uses TRBV5-1 and TRBJ1-1; 7 bases align to TRBD1. Looked up from germline, CDR1 is SGHRS and CDR2 is YFSETQ. The CDR3 sequence is 21 residues long. J lost 0 bases, V lost 1 base, and 21 bases had no gene match. CDR3 in DNA: TGCGCCAGCAGCTTGCCCTCCGGGACAGAGCTTTCTTTAAAAATGAACACTGAAGCTTTCTTT. Its translation is CASSLPSGTELSLKMNTEAFF.

The chain is built from TRBV9 and TRBJ2-1, with 13 bases matching TRBD2. Germline assignment: CDR1 SGDLS and CDR2 YYNGEE. V lost 4 bases, J lost 6 bases, and 7 bases stayed unmatched. The CDR3 loop spans 16 amino acids. This CDR3 reads CASSFGLAGVFNEQFF. CDR3 nucleotide sequence: TGTGCCAGCAGCTTCGGACTAGCGGGGGTTTTCAATGAGCAGTTCTTC.

The CDR3 reads CASSPRREDNEQFF. The CDR3 DNA is TGTGCCAGCTCACCAAGAAGGGAAGACAATGAGCAGTTCTTC. The rearrangement links TRBV18 to TRBJ2-1; D is uncertain. Germline CDR1 reads KGHSH; CDR2 reads LQKENI. The CDR3 contains 14 residues. Trimming took off 2 bases at V and 5 bases at J, with 10 bases between the two ends.

This clone has just a few counts. The chain employs TRBV7-2 and TRBJ2-7; D unresolved. Germline CDR1 reads SGHTA; CDR2 reads FQGNSA. The CDR3 loop spans 12 amino acids. Deletions cut 0 bases from V and 4 bases from J, with 4 bases between. Here the CDR3 reads CASSLAHYEQYF. The DNA for the CDR3 is TGTGCCAGCAGCTTAGCTCATTACGAGCAGTACTTC.

The J gene is TRBJ2-5, the V gene TRBV6-1, with a tentative D call TRBD1 (6 bases). Germline V gives CDR1 MNHNS, CDR2 SASEGT. This CDR3 region has 13 residues. V was cut by 4 bases and J by 5 bases, with 11 bases left in between. For the CDR3, the DNA is TGTGCCAGCAGTGTAGGGGGTGGGGAGACCCAGTACTTC. Its translation: CASSVGGGETQYF.